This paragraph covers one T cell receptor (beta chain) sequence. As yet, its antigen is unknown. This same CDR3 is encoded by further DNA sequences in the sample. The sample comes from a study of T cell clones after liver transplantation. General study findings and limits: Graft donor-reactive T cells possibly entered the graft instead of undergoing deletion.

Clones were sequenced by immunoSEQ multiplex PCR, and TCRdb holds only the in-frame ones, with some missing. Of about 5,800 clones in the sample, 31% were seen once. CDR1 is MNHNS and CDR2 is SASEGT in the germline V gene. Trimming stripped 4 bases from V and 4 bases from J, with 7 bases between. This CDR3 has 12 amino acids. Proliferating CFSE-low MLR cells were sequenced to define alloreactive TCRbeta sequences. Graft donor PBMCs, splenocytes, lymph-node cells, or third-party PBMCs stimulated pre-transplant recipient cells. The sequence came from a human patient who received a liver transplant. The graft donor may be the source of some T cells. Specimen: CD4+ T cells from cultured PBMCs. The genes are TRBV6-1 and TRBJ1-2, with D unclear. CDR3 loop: CASSGSSYGYTF. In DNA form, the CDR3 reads TGTGCCAGCAGTGGTAGTTCCTATGGCTACACCTTC.